These T cell receptor beta chains were read from a single sample in a study of blood T cell repertoires in COVID-19. Data came from immunoSEQ multiplex PCR; TCRdb stores just in-frame clones and leaves some out. The sample has some 130,000 clones; approximately 84% are singletons. The sequenced material came from peripheral blood. These receptors were obtained from a human donor in a cohort sampled during active COVID-19. Each CDR3 is given with its conserved first and last residue. A D gene is named only where the DNA matches it firmly. Expanded clones get a size class; other rows say once, few or many, or leave the size out.

>TRBV27|TRBJ2-1|.|.
TGTGCCAGCAGTTTCGGGTCGGGACACCCATACAATGAGCAGTTCTTC
CASSFGSGHPYNEQFF
>TRBV9|TRBJ2-1|TRBD2|.
TGTGCCAGCAGCCCCCGACTAGCGGGATACAATGAGCAGTTCTTC
CASSPRLAGYNEQFF
>TRBV9|TRBJ2-3|TRBD2|.
TGTGCCAGCAGCCGGACTAGCGGGGTTTCAGATACGCAGTATTTT
CASSRTSGVSDTQYF
>TRBV19|TRBJ1-2|TRBD1|once
TGTGCCAGTAGTATAGCGGGGACAGCTAACTATGGCTACACCTTC
CASSIAGTANYGYTF
>TRBV4-3|TRBJ1-1|.|.
TGCGCCAGCAGCCAAGAAGTGGAGGGAGAAGCTTTCTTT
CASSQEVEGEAFF
>TRBV5-1|TRBJ2-7|TRBD1|.
TGCGCCAGCAGCTCCACAGGGGTTCTCTACGAGCAGTACTTC
CASSSTGVLYEQYF
>TRBV18|TRBJ2-3|.|.
TGTGCCAGCTCATTGGAACTAGGGGATACGCAGTATTTT
CASSLELGDTQYF
>TRBV9|TRBJ2-2|.|.
TGTGCCAGCAGCCCTCAGGGGCGGGGGATCGGGGAGCTGTTTTTT
CASSPQGRGIGELFF
>TRBV27|TRBJ2-1|.|.
TGTGCCAGCAACGACAGAGGGGCGGTGGGGGCCAATGAGCAGTTCTTC
CASNDRGAVGANEQFF
>TRBV19|TRBJ2-5|.|.
TGTGCCACGAGCACTCGACAGGTAGGAGAGACCCAGTACTTC
CATSTRQVGETQYF
>TRBV4-2|TRBJ1-4|.|.
TGTGCCAGCAGCTCCCCCGGGGCAACTAATGAAAAACTGTTTTTT
CASSSPGATNEKLFF
>TRBV27|TRBJ2-5|TRBD1|.
TGTGCCAGCAGTGGGGGACAGAAGGAGACCCAGTACTTC
CASSGGQKETQYF
>TRBV7-2|TRBJ1-1|TRBD1|.
TGTGCCAGCAGCTTCCGGACAGGGGGCGGAGAAGCTTTCTTT
CASSFRTGGGEAFF
>TRBV4-1|TRBJ2-3|TRBD1|.
TGCGCCAGCAGCCAAGTGGGACAGGGTTTCGCAGATACGCAGTATTTT
CASSQVGQGFADTQYF
>TRBV6-5|TRBJ2-2|.|.
TGTGCCAGCACCCCGAGGGAAACCGGGGAGCTGTTTTTT
CASTPRETGELFF
>TRBV20-1|TRBJ1-5|TRBD1|.
TGCAGTGCTAGTAACCGGCTGACAGGGGGTGGCAATCAGCCCCAGCATTTT
CSASNRLTGGGNQPQHF
>TRBV7-9|TRBJ1-5|.|.
TGTGCCAGCAGCTTAAACGGTGATAGCAATCAGCCCCAGCATTTT
CASSLNGDSNQPQHF
>TRBV4-1|TRBJ1-1|TRBD1|.
TGCGCCAGCAGCCAATTCGACAGGGCCCTGAACACTGAAGCTTTCTTT
CASSQFDRALNTEAFF
>TRBV27|TRBJ1-4|TRBD1|.
TGTGCCAGCAGGATATCCGGGACAGGGGGTGAAAAACTGTTTTTT
CASRISGTGGEKLFF
>TRBV29-1|TRBJ1-1|TRBD1|.
TGCAGCGTGCTCCAGGGGGCGCTAACTGAAGCTTTCTTT
CSVLQGALTEAFF
>TRBV6-5|TRBJ2-7|.|.
TGTGCCAGCAGGGTGGGGAGCTCCTACGAGCAGTACTTC
CASRVGSSYEQYF
>TRBV18|TRBJ1-4|TRBD1|few
TGTGCCAGCTCCCTCGGACAGGAGACGAATGAAAAACTGTTTTTT
CASSLGQETNEKLFF
>TRBV19|TRBJ1-3|.|.
TGTGCCAGTAGTATAAGGACTTCCTCTGGAAACACCATATATTTT
CASSIRTSSGNTIYF
>TRBV5-8|TRBJ2-1|TRBD2|.
TGTGCCAGCAGCTTGGCTAGCGGGAGTTACAATGAGCAGTTCTTC
CASSLASGSYNEQFF
>TRBV19|TRBJ1-5|.|.
TGTGCCAGTAGCCAGAGGGAGAGCAATCAGCCCCAGCATTTT
CASSQRESNQPQHF
>TRBV4-3|TRBJ1-1|TRBD1|once
TGCGCCAGCAGCCATCCGGGACAGGGGTTACCTGAAGCTTTCTTT
CASSHPGQGLPEAFF
>TRBV6-5|TRBJ1-1|.|.
TGTGCCAGCAGCACTATGTCGATGATGAACACTGAAGCTTTCTTT
CASSTMSMMNTEAFF
>TRBV6-5|TRBJ2-1|.|.
TGTGCCAGCAGGTCAACGGGAAGGCGGGTAGGTGAGCAGTTCTTC
CASRSTGRRVGEQFF
>TRBV6-5|TRBJ2-5|TRBD1|many
TGTGCCAGCAGGGAGGACAGGGGGCCCGAGACCCAGTACTTC
CASREDRGPETQYF
>TRBV5-1|TRBJ1-1|.|.
TGCGCCAGCAGCGCCCAACAGGGGAACACTGAAGCTTTCTTT
CASSAQQGNTEAFF
>TRBV11-3|TRBJ2-3|.|.
TGTGCCAGCAGCCCGGCAGGGGTGACAGATACGCAGTATTTT
CASSPAGVTDTQYF
>TRBV11-2|TRBJ2-2|TRBD1|.
TGTGCCAGCAGCTCGATCCGGGACAGGAGTCACCGGGGAGAGCTGTTTTTT
CASSSIRDRSHRGELFF
>TRBV5-1|TRBJ1-5|.|.
TGCGCCAGCAGCTCGGGGGCGGGGGGACGAAATCAGCCCCAGCATTTT
CASSSGAGGRNQPQHF
>TRBV7-2|TRBJ2-2|.|.
TGTGCCAGCAGCCACCCCCCGAGGACCGGGGAGCTGTTTTTT
CASSHPPRTGELFF
>TRBV10-2|TRBJ2-5|.|.
TGCGCCAGCAGTGAGCCTTTGGAGACCCAGTACTTC
CASSEPLETQYF
>TRBV28|TRBJ1-5|TRBD1|.
TGTGCCAGCAGTGGACAGGGGACGCAGCCCCAGCATTTT
CASSGQGTQPQHF
>TRBV14|TRBJ1-4|.|.
TGTGCCAGCAGCCCTCCGGGGAGGGGTGAAAAACTGTTTTTT
CASSPPGRGEKLFF
>TRBV7-9|TRBJ1-2|.|.
TGTGCCAGCAGCCGTGGGGCAGTAGATGGCTACACCTTC
CASSRGAVDGYTF
>TRBV7-9|TRBJ1-1|.|many
TGTGCCAGCAGCTTAAGCAGGGGTAGAACTGAAGCTTTCTTT
CASSLSRGRTEAFF
>TRBV15|TRBJ1-4|TRBD1|.
TGTGCCACCAGCAGGGAACAGGGGGTTTATGAAAAACTGTTTTTT
CATSREQGVYEKLFF
>TRBV6-1|TRBJ2-4|.|.
TGTGCCAGCAGTGAAAGTGGGGGCCTGACATTACAGTACTTC
CASSESGGLTLQYF
>TRBV18|TRBJ2-3|.|.
TGTGCCAGCTCACCACTCAGGGCCACAGATACGCAGTATTTT
CASSPLRATDTQYF
>TRBV3-1/TRBV3-2|TRBJ1-2|TRBD1|.
TGTGCCAGCAGCCAGTCAGACAGGGCAAGAGGCTACACCTTC
CASSQSDRARGYTF
>TRBV11-3|TRBJ1-6|TRBD1|many
TGTGCCAGCAGGTTCGGGACAGTAAATTCACCCCTCCACTTT
CASRFGTVNSPLHF
>TRBV11-3|TRBJ1-1|TRBD1|.
TGTGCCAGCAGCTTAGAAAGAGGGTCTCCAGGGACAGGGAACACTGAAGCTTTCTTT
CASSLERGSPGTGNTEAFF
>TRBV4-1|TRBJ1-5|TRBD1|.
TGCGCCAGCAGCCAGGTCGACAGGGACAATCAGCCCCAGCATTTT
CASSQVDRDNQPQHF
>TRBV11-3|TRBJ2-4|.|.
TGTGCCAGCAGCCTCTTGGGAGCGGTAAAAAACATTCAGTACTTC
CASSLLGAVKNIQYF